This is a list of T cell receptor beta chains from one sample in a study of identical twins. TCRdb reanalysed the 5' RACE reads using MiXCR and keeps one entry per CDR3 protein. The repertoire has fewer than 550,000 distinct CDR3 sequences, nearly 15% of them found once; the top ten carry about 0.4%. This sample was shared with a second study, whose subject was yellow fever vaccine responses in identical twins.

Sequencing was performed on CD4+ T cells sorted from blood. The source of these receptors is a woman aged 18-29 years in good health. CDR3s include the opening cysteine and the closing phenylalanine or tryptophan. D genes are given only for firm matches. Size is stated for part of the rows, as once, few or many counts, or as a class when the clone is expanded.

CDR3aa: CASSLDPSSSYEQYF
CDR3nt: TGTGCCAGCAGTTTAGATCCAAGCTCCTCCTACGAGCAGTACTTC
abundance: many
j_gene: TRBJ2-7
v_gene: TRBV12-3/TRBV12-4
d_gene: .

CDR3aa: CASSLETGTYEQYF
CDR3nt: TGTGCCAGCAGCTTAGAAACAGGCACCTACGAGCAGTACTTC
abundance: few
j_gene: TRBJ2-7
v_gene: TRBV11-1
d_gene: .

CDR3aa: CASNLGGGTRELFF
CDR3nt: TGTGCCAGCAATCTTGGGGGAGGCACCCGGGAGCTGTTTTTT
abundance: .
j_gene: TRBJ2-2
v_gene: TRBV12-3/TRBV12-4
d_gene: .

CDR3aa: CASKAGISTDTQYF
CDR3nt: TGTGCCAGCAAAGCGGGTATTAGCACAGATACGCAGTATTTT
abundance: few
j_gene: TRBJ2-3
v_gene: TRBV6-1
d_gene: .

CDR3aa: CASSGHLHQETQYF
CDR3nt: TGTGCCAGCAGTGGACACCTACACCAAGAGACCCAGTACTTC
abundance: .
j_gene: TRBJ2-5
v_gene: TRBV6-2/TRBV6-3
d_gene: .

CDR3aa: CASSPAVTGELFF
CDR3nt: TGTGCCAGCAGCCCGGCAGTAACCGGGGAGCTGTTTTTT
abundance: .
j_gene: TRBJ2-2
v_gene: TRBV7-2
d_gene: .

CDR3aa: CASSQEVGTIYSPLHF
CDR3nt: TGTGCCAGCAGCCAAGAGGTCGGGACAATATATTCACCCCTCCACTTT
abundance: once
j_gene: TRBJ1-6
v_gene: TRBV3-1
d_gene: .

CDR3aa: CASSPGPRYGYTF
CDR3nt: TGTGCCAGCAGCCCCGGACCGAGATATGGCTACACCTTC
abundance: .
j_gene: TRBJ1-2
v_gene: TRBV6-4
d_gene: .

CDR3aa: CASSYGSFEETQYF
CDR3nt: TGTGCCAGCAGTTACGGGAGTTTTGAAGAGACCCAGTACTTC
abundance: few
j_gene: TRBJ2-5
v_gene: TRBV6-5
d_gene: .

CDR3aa: CASSPSSGRARYNEQFF
CDR3nt: TGTGCCAGCTCACCGTCTAGCGGGAGGGCCCGCTACAATGAGCAGTTCTTC
abundance: few
j_gene: TRBJ2-1
v_gene: TRBV18
d_gene: TRBD2

CDR3aa: CASSYNSRLPASNQPQHF
CDR3nt: TGTGCCAGCAGTTATAACAGTCGCCTCCCTGCTAGCAATCAGCCCCAGCATTTT
abundance: few
j_gene: TRBJ1-5
v_gene: TRBV6-2/TRBV6-3
d_gene: .

CDR3aa: CASSSRLGTGNTGELFF
CDR3nt: TGTGCCAGCAGCTCCCGGTTGGGGACAGGGAACACCGGGGAGCTGTTTTTT
abundance: few
j_gene: TRBJ2-2
v_gene: TRBV7-9
d_gene: TRBD1

CDR3aa: CASSCPGQGFNEQFF
CDR3nt: TGTGCCAGCAGTTGCCCGGGACAAGGGTTCAATGAGCAGTTCTTC
abundance: few
j_gene: TRBJ2-1
v_gene: TRBV21-1
d_gene: .

CDR3aa: CASSESPDRGVKRTQYF
CDR3nt: TGTGCCAGCAGTGAATCCCCGGACAGGGGTGTCAAGAGGACCCAGTACTTC
abundance: .
j_gene: TRBJ2-5
v_gene: TRBV2
d_gene: TRBD1

CDR3aa: CASSLGLAFESEQFF
CDR3nt: TGCGCCAGCAGCTTGGGGCTAGCTTTCGAGAGTGAGCAGTTCTTC
abundance: few
j_gene: TRBJ2-1
v_gene: TRBV5-1
d_gene: .

CDR3aa: CASSLGLISGANVLTF
CDR3nt: TGCGCCAGCAGCTTAGGACTGATCTCTGGGGCCAACGTCCTGACTTTC
abundance: few
j_gene: TRBJ2-6
v_gene: TRBV4-1
d_gene: .

CDR3aa: CASSVGAVGTGELFF
CDR3nt: TGTGCCAGCAGCGTCGGAGCGGTGGGCACCGGGGAGCTGTTTTTT
abundance: .
j_gene: TRBJ2-2
v_gene: TRBV27
d_gene: .

CDR3aa: CASSEGTDPSYEQYF
CDR3nt: TGTGCCAGCAGCGAAGGGACAGATCCCTCCTACGAGCAGTACTTC
abundance: .
j_gene: TRBJ2-7
v_gene: TRBV7-6
d_gene: TRBD1

CDR3aa: CASKDVSGTFDEQYF
CDR3nt: TGTGCCAGCAAAGACGTGTCAGGTACTTTCGACGAGCAGTACTTC
abundance: few
j_gene: TRBJ2-7
v_gene: TRBV6-1
d_gene: .

CDR3aa: CASSLSGANTEAFF
CDR3nt: TGCGCCAGCAGCTTGTCGGGAGCGAACACTGAAGCTTTCTTT
abundance: few
j_gene: TRBJ1-1
v_gene: TRBV5-1
d_gene: .

CDR3aa: CASSQGASGYTDTQYF
CDR3nt: TGTGCCAGCAGCCAGGGAGCTAGCGGATACACAGATACGCAGTATTTT
abundance: .
j_gene: TRBJ2-3
v_gene: TRBV3-1
d_gene: TRBD2

CDR3aa: CSAPTFFPNTNTEAFF
CDR3nt: TGCAGTGCCCCTACCTTCTTTCCCAATACGAACACTGAAGCTTTCTTT
abundance: many
j_gene: TRBJ1-1
v_gene: TRBV20-1
d_gene: .

CDR3aa: CASLRTSGGLSSYNEQFF
CDR3nt: TGTGCCAGCTTAAGAACGAGCGGGGGGCTCTCCTCCTACAATGAGCAGTTCTTC
abundance: few
j_gene: TRBJ2-1
v_gene: TRBV6-1
d_gene: TRBD2

CDR3aa: CASRLRGFETQYF
CDR3nt: TGTGCCAGCAGATTAAGGGGGTTTGAGACCCAGTACTTC
abundance: few
j_gene: TRBJ2-5
v_gene: TRBV3-1
d_gene: .

CDR3aa: CASSPQTPYNEQFF
CDR3nt: TGTGCCAGCAGCCCTCAGACGCCCTACAATGAGCAGTTCTTC
abundance: few
j_gene: TRBJ2-1
v_gene: TRBV7-9
d_gene: .

CDR3aa: CSARGGAGGNTGELFF
CDR3nt: TGCAGTGCTAGAGGGGGTGCGGGAGGTAACACCGGGGAGCTGTTTTTT
abundance: .
j_gene: TRBJ2-2
v_gene: TRBV20-1
d_gene: TRBD2

CDR3aa: CASSLALAGGPGELFF
CDR3nt: TGTGCCAGCAGCTTAGCGCTAGCGGGAGGTCCCGGGGAGCTGTTTTTT
abundance: few
j_gene: TRBJ2-2
v_gene: TRBV7-2
d_gene: TRBD2

CDR3aa: CATSETGHTDTQYF
CDR3nt: TGTGCCACCAGTGAGACGGGACACACAGATACGCAGTATTTT
abundance: .
j_gene: TRBJ2-3
v_gene: TRBV24-1
d_gene: .

CDR3aa: CASSPRTEETQYF
CDR3nt: TGTGCCAGCAGTCCACGGACAGAAGAGACCCAGTACTTC
abundance: few
j_gene: TRBJ2-5
v_gene: TRBV27
d_gene: .

CDR3aa: CASSLGGANYGYTF
CDR3nt: TGCGCCAGCAGCTTGGGAGGAGCTAACTATGGCTACACCTTC
abundance: many
j_gene: TRBJ1-2
v_gene: TRBV5-1
d_gene: .

CDR3aa: CASSLGRVGDTQYF
CDR3nt: TGCGCCAGCAGCTTGGGCAGGGTGGGAGATACGCAGTATTTT
abundance: few
j_gene: TRBJ2-3
v_gene: TRBV5-1
d_gene: .

CDR3aa: CSASSIPGGELFF
CDR3nt: TGCAGTGCTAGTAGCATACCCGGAGGGGAGCTGTTTTTT
abundance: many
j_gene: TRBJ2-2
v_gene: TRBV20-1
d_gene: .

CDR3aa: CSAWATGAWGEQFF
CDR3nt: TGCAGTGCTTGGGCGACAGGGGCCTGGGGTGAGCAGTTCTTC
abundance: .
j_gene: TRBJ2-1
v_gene: TRBV20-1
d_gene: TRBD1

CDR3aa: CASSYGAPRDPYEQYF
CDR3nt: TGTGCCAGCAGTTACGGGGCACCGCGGGACCCCTACGAGCAGTACTTC
abundance: few
j_gene: TRBJ2-7
v_gene: TRBV6-5
d_gene: .

CDR3aa: CASSLALAGTNEQFF
CDR3nt: TGTGCCAGCAGCTTGGCGCTAGCGGGAACCAATGAGCAGTTCTTC
abundance: many
j_gene: TRBJ2-1
v_gene: TRBV5-6
d_gene: TRBD2

CDR3aa: CASSQLAGGYEQYF
CDR3nt: TGTGCCAGCAGCCAGCTAGCGGGAGGCTACGAGCAGTACTTC
abundance: few
j_gene: TRBJ2-7
v_gene: TRBV14
d_gene: TRBD2

CDR3aa: CATSVGTGDQETQYF
CDR3nt: TGTGCCACCAGTGTTGGGACAGGGGACCAAGAGACCCAGTACTTC
abundance: few
j_gene: TRBJ2-5
v_gene: TRBV24-1
d_gene: TRBD1

CDR3aa: CASSDVGAGADYGYTF
CDR3nt: TGCGCCAGCAGTGATGTAGGTGCCGGGGCTGACTATGGCTACACCTTC
abundance: few
j_gene: TRBJ1-2
v_gene: TRBV10-2
d_gene: .

CDR3aa: CASSLTNSGELFF
CDR3nt: TGTGCCAGCAGTTTAACGAACTCGGGGGAGCTGTTTTTT
abundance: few
j_gene: TRBJ2-2
v_gene: TRBV12-3/TRBV12-4
d_gene: .

CDR3aa: CATSPRAPYNEQFF
CDR3nt: TGTGCCACCAGTCCGAGGGCCCCCTACAATGAGCAGTTCTTC
abundance: .
j_gene: TRBJ2-1
v_gene: TRBV24-1
d_gene: .

CDR3aa: CASSGHSGETQYF
CDR3nt: TGTGCCAGCAGTGGCCACAGCGGAGAGACCCAGTACTTC
abundance: few
j_gene: TRBJ2-5
v_gene: TRBV2
d_gene: .

CDR3aa: CASSRETDTQYF
CDR3nt: TGTGCCAGCTCCCGGGAGACAGATACGCAGTATTTT
abundance: few
j_gene: TRBJ2-3
v_gene: TRBV28
d_gene: .

CDR3aa: CSVQVAAGYNEQFF
CDR3nt: TGCAGCGTTCAGGTAGCCGCCGGTTACAATGAGCAGTTCTTC
abundance: .
j_gene: TRBJ2-1
v_gene: TRBV29-1
d_gene: .

CDR3aa: CASSLGGGLDGYTF
CDR3nt: TGTGCCAGCAGTCTAGGGGGGGGGCTAGATGGCTACACCTTC
abundance: few
j_gene: TRBJ1-2
v_gene: TRBV12-3/TRBV12-4
d_gene: .